This record covers a single T cell receptor beta chain. V gave up 2 bases and J gave up 1 base, with 22 bases separating them. This CDR3 is built from 18 residues. Germline CDR1 is SGHTS and CDR2 is YDEGEE. This sample was taken from a study of shared clonotypes between healthy human individuals. Sequencing was performed with immunoSEQ multiplex PCR; in TCRdb, only in-frame clones are kept and a portion is missing. This table has about 1.5 million clones, 95% to 99% appearing once. The rearrangement uses TRBV5-8 and TRBJ2-7, with a weak D call TRBD2 (6 bases). The specimen sequenced was naive CD4+ T cells sorted from blood. Subset described: CD45RA+ positively selected. This TCR was recovered from a man in his thirties or forties in good health. CDR3 in DNA: TGTGCCAGCAGCTTTTCGGGGAAAGGGAGGCCCAATTCCTACGAGCAGTACTTC. Its protein is CASSFSGKGRPNSYEQYF.